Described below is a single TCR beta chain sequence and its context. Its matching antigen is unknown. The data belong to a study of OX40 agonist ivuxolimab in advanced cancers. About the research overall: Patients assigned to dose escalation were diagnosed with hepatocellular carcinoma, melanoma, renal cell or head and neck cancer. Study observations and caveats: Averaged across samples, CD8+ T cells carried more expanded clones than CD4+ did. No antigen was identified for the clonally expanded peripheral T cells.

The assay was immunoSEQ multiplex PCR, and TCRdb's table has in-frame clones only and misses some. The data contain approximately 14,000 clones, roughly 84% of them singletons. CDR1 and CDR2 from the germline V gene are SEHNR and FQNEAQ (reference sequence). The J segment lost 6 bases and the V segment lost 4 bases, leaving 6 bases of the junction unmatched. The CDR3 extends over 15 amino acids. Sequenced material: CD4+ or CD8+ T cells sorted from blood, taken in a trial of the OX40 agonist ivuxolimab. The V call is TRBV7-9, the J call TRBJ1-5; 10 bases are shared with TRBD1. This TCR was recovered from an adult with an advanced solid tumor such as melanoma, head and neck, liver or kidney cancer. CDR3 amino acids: CASSSGWDRGQPQHF. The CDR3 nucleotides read TGTGCCAGCAGCTCTGGGTGGGACAGGGGTCAGCCCCAGCATTTT.